A single sample gave rise to the 10 T cell receptor beta chains below, sequenced in a study of blood T cell repertoires in COVID-19 (dated by TCRdb to about 2020). Libraries came from the immunoSEQ multiplex PCR assay. TCRdb carries this immuneACCESS record with in-frame sequences only. Its versions omit some clonotypes, under half of them owing to an unresolved V gene in the studies checked, with the rest unexplained. Across this sample there are roughly 68,000 clones, with about 85% seen only once. The ten top clones hold around 3.6% of the sample. The sequenced sample was peripheral blood. The source of these receptors is a woman aged 45 to 65 with COVID-19, enrolled during active disease.

The rearrangement uses TRBV5-4 and TRBJ2-7; 7 bases line up with TRBD2. The germline V gene encodes CDR1 SGHNT and CDR2 YYREEE (reference sequence). CDR3 length equals 14 residues. V gave up 4 bases and J gave up 1 base; unmatched junction bases: 5. In DNA form, the CDR3 reads TGTGCCAGCAGCCGGGCGGGAGTATCCTACGAGCAGTACTTC. Translated: CASSRAGVSYEQYF.

This clone appeared once. The V and J genes are TRBV9 and TRBJ2-1, with 11 nucleotides matching TRBD2. V lost 4 bases and J lost 9; bases outside the gene matches: 9. Germline V gene data show CDR1 as SGDLS and CDR2 as YYNGEE. CDR3 size: 15 residues. CDR3 coding DNA: TGTGCCAGCAGCTCCAGACTAGCGGGATTCGGTGAGCAGTTCTTC. Its translation: CASSSRLAGFGEQFF.

The chain carries TRBV7-9 and TRBJ1-1; TRBD1 is a possible D gene (5 bases). Germline V gene sequence: CDR1 SEHNR, CDR2 FQNEAQ (reference sequence). Trimming left V 1 base short and J 11 bases short, with 17 bases between. This CDR3 is 14 amino acids long. In DNA form, the CDR3 reads TGTGCCAGCAGCTTAGGTGAGGCGGCGCCAGGGGCTTTCTTT. This codes for CASSLGEAAPGAFF.

Only a few counts were recorded for this clone. In DNA, the CDR3 is TGTGCCAGCAGCCAAGGGATAGGGGGGACAGGCTCCACCGGGGAGCTGTTTTTT. This sequence encodes CASSQGIGGTGSTGELFF. The rearrangement uses TRBV4-2 and TRBJ2-2; 8 bases are a match to TRBD1. The V segment lost 1 base and the J segment 4 bases; nucleotides outside the gene matches: 11. The CDR3 is 18 residues long. Germline loops: CDR1 LGHNA, CDR2 YNFKEQ.

J is TRBJ2-7 and V is TRBV5-1; 8 bases agree with TRBD2. V dropped 6 bases and J dropped 6; count of bases not matched to a gene: 8. Germline V gene lookup returns CDR1 SGHRS and CDR2 YFSETQ. The CDR3 is 13 residues long. DNA for the CDR3: TGCGCCAGCACCCCGGGGGGGGGCCCCGAGCAGTACTTC. This gives the protein CASTPGGGPEQYF.

CDR3 sequence (DNA): TGTGCCAGCAGCCTTGGACTAGCCTACGAGCAGTACTTC. Translated: CASSLGLAYEQYF. The rearrangement joins TRBV3-1 (or the pseudogene TRBV3-2) to TRBJ2-7; 7 bases are a match to TRBD2. CDR1 LGHDT and CDR2 YNNKEL come from the germline V gene (reference sequence). Germline trimming cut 4 bases from V and 2 bases from J; bases unmatched to any gene: 2. The CDR3 is made up of 13 amino acids.

The CDR3 nucleotides read TGCAGCGTCGAGGGGGGACAGTCCTACGAGCAGTACTTC. Protein product: CSVEGGQSYEQYF. The V gene is TRBV29-1, the J gene TRBJ2-7; D is perhaps TRBD1 (7 bases). The CDR3 extends over 13 amino acids. The germline CDR1 and CDR2 sequences are SQVTM and ANQGSEA. V gave up 6 bases and J gave up 1 base, with 13 bases separating them.

The genes are TRBV5-4 and TRBJ1-2; no firm D call. The CDR3 runs 12 residues. The ends were cut back, 0 bases at V and 7 bases at J, with 7 bases in the middle. Germline V gene sequence: CDR1 SGHNT, CDR2 YYREEE (reference sequence). The CDR3 DNA sequence: TGTGCCAGCAGCTTGGATTACTCTGGCTACACCTTC. This sequence encodes CASSLDYSGYTF.

This rearrangement joins TRBV6-5 to TRBJ2-2; D call uncertain. The CDR3 spans 13 residues. From germline, CDR1 is MNHEY and CDR2 SVGAGI. The ends were cut back, 7 bases at V and 1 base at J, with 7 bases in the middle. The CDR3 loop reads CASTNRNTGELFF. CDR3 DNA sequence: TGTGCCAGCACTAATCGGAACACCGGGGAGCTGTTTTTT.

The rearrangement uses TRBV2 and TRBJ1-5; 9 nucleotides match TRBD1. After removal of 6 bases from V and 4 bases from J, the junction contained 7 bases not matched to a gene. CDR1 is SNHLY and CDR2 is FYNNEI in the germline V gene. This CDR3 has 15 residues. The CDR3: CASRADRGRNQPQHF. The DNA for the CDR3 is TGTGCCAGCAGGGCGGACAGGGGAAGAAATCAGCCCCAGCATTTT.